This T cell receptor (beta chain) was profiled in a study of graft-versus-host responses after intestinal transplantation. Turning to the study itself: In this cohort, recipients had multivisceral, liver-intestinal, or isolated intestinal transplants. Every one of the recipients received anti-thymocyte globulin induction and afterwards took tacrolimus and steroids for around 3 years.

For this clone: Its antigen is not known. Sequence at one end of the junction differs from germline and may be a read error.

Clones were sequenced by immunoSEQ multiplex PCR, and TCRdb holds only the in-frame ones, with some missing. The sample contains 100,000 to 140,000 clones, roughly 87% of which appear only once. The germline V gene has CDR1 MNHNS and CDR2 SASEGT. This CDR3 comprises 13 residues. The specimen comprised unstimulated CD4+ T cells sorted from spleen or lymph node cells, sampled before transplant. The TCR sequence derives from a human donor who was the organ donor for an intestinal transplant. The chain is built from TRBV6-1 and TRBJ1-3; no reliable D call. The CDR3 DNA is TGTGTCAGCCTTACTTTCTCTGGAAACACCATATATTTT. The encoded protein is CVSLTFSGNTIYF.